This T cell receptor (beta chain) emerged from a study of Ad26.COV2.S vaccination and SARS-CoV-2 variants. The J segment lost 2 bases and the V segment lost 2 bases, leaving 5 bases of the junction unmatched. Germline values: CDR1 SGDLS, CDR2 YYNGEE. The CDR3 is made up of 15 amino acids. Measured with immunoSEQ multiplex PCR; TCRdb has only the in-frame clones, and not every one. Counted here are more than 150,000 clones, roughly 89% occurring once; the ten biggest clones make up 4.5% to 7.5%. About this clone itself: Antigen unknown.

Overall study findings and caveats: Relative to placebo recipients, vaccine recipients exhibited elevated spike-specific TCR breadth. Quantification of TCR breadth and depth may have yielded underestimates of total T cell responses.

The J gene is TRBJ2-7, the V gene TRBV9, with TRBD2 identical over 9 bases. The clonotype comes from a human donor who had recovered from COVID-19. The source material was peripheral blood, sampled after recovery from COVID-19. The CDR3 DNA follows: TGTGCCAGCAGCGTCAATAGCGGGGGCCCCTACGAGCAGTACTTC. Protein: CASSVNSGGPYEQYF. Using reference TRBV9 and TRBJ2-7 for the parts outside the CDR3, the full variable domain is DSGVTQTPKHLITATGQRVTLRCSPRSGDLSVYWYQQSLDQGLQFLIQYYNGEERAKGNILERFSAQQFPDLHSELNLSSLELGDSALYFCASSVNSGGPYEQYFGPGTRLTVT.